What follows are 20 T cell receptor beta chains derived from one specimen sequenced in a study of OX40 agonist ivuxolimab in advanced cancers. TCRdb keeps only in-frame clones here, not all; method: immunoSEQ multiplex PCR. The table has about 61,000 clones, 80% to 85% seen once. This specimen consisted of CD4+ or CD8+ T cells sorted from blood, obtained in a trial of the OX40 agonist ivuxolimab. The receptors were gathered from an adult with an advanced solid tumor such as melanoma, head and neck, liver or kidney cancer.

The rearrangement joins TRBV6-1 to TRBJ2-7; possible D gene TRBD2, 6 bases. In germline, CDR1 is MNHNS, CDR2 SASEGT. The V and J ends lost 6 bases and 2 bases respectively, with 14 bases between them. The CDR3 is 14 residues long. The CDR3 protein is CASSLHGGAYEQYF. Here the CDR3 DNA reads TGTGCCAGCAGCCTCCACGGGGGAGCCTACGAGCAGTACTTC.

The J gene is TRBJ1-5, the V gene TRBV28; 10 bases match TRBD1. Per the germline V gene, CDR1 is MDHEN and CDR2 is SYDVKM. The CDR3 totals 15 residues. The trim removed 11 bases at V and 2 bases at J, leaving 9 bases unmatched. Here the CDR3 DNA reads TGTGCCGGGGGGGACAGGGGATTTGGCAATCAGCCCCAGCATTTT. This codes for CAGGDRGFGNQPQHF.

The genes are TRBV28 and TRBJ2-5; perhaps TRBD2 as D (7 bases). The J call is in doubt because the DNA end fits TRBJ2-7 better. The CDR3 runs to 14 residues. Germline V lookup: CDR1 MDHEN, CDR2 SYDVKM. The CDR3 spells CASLGGGGLNEQYF. CDR3 bases: TGTGCCAGCTTAGGAGGGGGGGGACTAAACGAGCAGTACTTC.

A word on this clone: The junction does not match germline at one end; this may be a read error. V usage is TRBV7-7 and J usage is TRBJ2-3; TRBD2 aligns across 13 bases. CDR1 SSHAT and CDR2 FNYEAQ come from the germline V gene (reference sequence). The CDR3 is made up of 16 amino acids. The CDR3 reads CASSRGLAGGTDTQYF. CDR3 in DNA: TGTGCTAGCAGCCGCGGACTAGCGGGGGGCACAGATACGCAGTATTTT.

The rearrangement links TRBV14 to TRBJ2-7; 7 nucleotides align to TRBD1. There are 14 residues in the CDR3. Per germline, CDR1 SGHDN and CDR2 FVKESK. With 4 bases clipped from V and 6 bases from J, the junction kept 9 bases outside the gene matches. Here the CDR3 reads CASSLGQGVAEQYF. In DNA, the CDR3 is TGTGCCAGCAGCCTGGGCCAGGGGGTAGCCGAGCAGTACTTC. The variable domain in full, with the rest retrieved from reference TRBV14 and TRBJ2-7, is EAGVTQFPSHSVIEKGQTVTLRCDPISGHDNLYWYRRVMGKEIKFLLHFVKESKQDESGMPNNRFLAERTGGTYSTLKVQPAELEDSGVYFCASSLGQGVAEQYFGPGTRLTVT.

This chain uses TRBV18 with TRBJ1-3; D unclear. CDR1 is KGHSH, CDR2 LQKENI, per germline. The CDR3 has 16 residues. The V end lost 3 bases, the J end lost 4 bases, and 16 bases lay between the germline ends. CDR3 amino acids: CASSPTDPSAGNTIYF. The CDR3 DNA sequence: TGTGCCAGCTCACCTACAGATCCGTCGGCAGGAAACACCATATATTTT.

The chain has TRBV11-3 and TRBJ2-5; 9 bases fit TRBD2. The J call may be in error: the DNA end matches TRBJ2-7 better. This CDR3 has 14 residues. The germline V gene has CDR1 SGHNT and CDR2 YENEEA. CDR3 sequence: CASCSGGSSYEQYF. Written as DNA, the CDR3 is TGTGCCAGCTGCAGCGGGGGGAGCTCCTACGAGCAGTACTTC.

This clone came up a few times. The V call is TRBV4-1, the J call TRBJ1-2; maybe TRBD1 (6 bases). This CDR3 spans 15 amino acids. Trimming cost V 2 bases and J 0 bases, with 10 bases left between them. Germline V gives CDR1 MGHRA, CDR2 YSYEKL. The CDR3 protein is CASSQRGYANYGYTF. The CDR3 region has the DNA TGCGCCAGCAGCCAAAGGGGGTACGCTAACTATGGCTACACCTTC.

This clone occurred a few times. This chain connects TRBV19 to TRBJ1-4; possible D gene TRBD1, 5 bases. The V gene lost 7 bases and the J gene lost 5 bases, with 14 bases spanning the gap. Germline-derived CDR1 and CDR2 are LNHDA and SQIVND (reference sequence). This CDR3 is 14 amino acids long. Here the CDR3 DNA reads TGTGCCAGTAACCATCTCGGGACGAATGAAAAACTGTTTTTT. It encodes CASNHLGTNEKLFF.

The chain is built from TRBV7-9 and TRBJ2-7, with TRBD1 matching over 7 bases. Germline-derived CDR1 and CDR2 are SEHNR and FQNEAQ (reference sequence). V lost 1 base, J lost 6 bases, and 3 bases stayed unmatched. This CDR3 region has 13 residues. CDR3 bases: TGTGCCAGCAGCTTAGTCGCAGGGGGCGAGCAGTACTTC. Its protein product is CASSLVAGGEQYF.

This sequence joins TRBV5-6 and TRBJ1-5; D possibly corresponds to TRBD1 (5 bases). The CDR3 covers 16 residues. Germline V gene lookup returns CDR1 SGHDT and CDR2 YYEEEE. V was trimmed by 2 bases and J by 2 bases, leaving 14 bases between them. CDR3 region: CASSLRAGWGNQPQHF. The CDR3 region has the DNA TGTGCCAGCAGCTTAAGGGCAGGGTGGGGCAATCAGCCCCAGCATTTT.

This clone was seen only once. This chain connects TRBV11-3 to TRBJ2-7; D possibly matches TRBD1 or TRBD2 (5 bases each). Per the germline V gene, CDR1 is SGHNT and CDR2 is YENEEA. This CDR3 spans 12 amino acids. The germline V and J ends were trimmed by 5 bases and 8 bases, with 13 bases remaining between them. The CDR3 sequence: CASSLGWGKQYF. The CDR3 nucleotides are TGTGCCAGCAGCCTAGGGTGGGGGAAGCAGTACTTC.

CDR3 bases: TGTGCCAGCAGCAACCCCCGGGACGGACGCAAAGGGGCCCAGTACTTC. It codes for CASSNPRDGRKGAQYF. This rearrangement joins TRBV5-4 to TRBJ2-5; either TRBD1 or TRBD2 may fit D (5 bases each). V shed 4 bases and J shed 9 bases, with 25 bases lying between them. CDR1 is SGHNT and CDR2 is YYREEE in the germline V gene (reference sequence). This CDR3 has 16 residues.

V gene TRBV7-8 combines with J gene TRBJ2-6, with D hard to call. The germline CDR1 and CDR2 sequences are SGHVS and FQNEAQ. This CDR3 has 18 amino acids. Between the trimmed V and J ends, which lost 1 base and 0 bases, there was a span of 13 bases. The CDR3 here is CASSLGALRSSGANVLTF. CDR3 in DNA: TGTGCCAGCAGCTTAGGAGCGTTGCGGAGCTCTGGGGCCAACGTCCTGACTTTC. Drawing the rest from reference TRBV7-8 and TRBJ2-6, the complete variable domain is GAGVSQSPRYKVAKRGQDVALRCDPISGHVSLFWYQQALGQGPEFLTYFQNEAQLDKSGLPSDRFFAERPEGSVSTLKIQRTQQEDSAVYLCASSLGALRSSGANVLTFGAGSRLTVL.

The J gene is TRBJ2-1, the V gene TRBV5-6; no definite D call. Deletions cut 4 bases from V and 4 bases from J, with 12 bases between. Germline V gene data show CDR1 as SGHDT and CDR2 as YYEEEE. The CDR3 consists of 14 residues. In DNA form, the CDR3 reads TGTGCCAGCAGCGCCCTTCTGGTTTACAATGAGCAGTTCTTC. Its protein is CASSALLVYNEQFF.

The chain combines TRBV28 with TRBJ2-2; unclear D gene. Germline CDR1 and CDR2: MDHEN and SYDVKM. The CDR3 covers 16 residues. The V and J ends lost 7 bases and 0 bases respectively, with 15 bases between them. The CDR3 loop reads CASIPSGGANTGELFF. The CDR3 coding sequence is TGTGCCAGCATCCCGTCGGGCGGAGCGAACACCGGGGAGCTGTTTTTT.

The V gene is TRBV9, the J gene TRBJ2-3; possible D gene TRBD1, 7 bases. Germline CDR1 SGDLS, CDR2 YYNGEE. V lost 0 bases and J 5 bases, leaving 19 bases between the germline ends. The CDR3 runs to 17 residues. CDR3 amino acids: CASSVEGAGTRRDTQYF. The DNA for the CDR3 is TGTGCCAGCAGCGTAGAGGGGGCGGGGACCAGGAGAGATACGCAGTATTTT.

V gene TRBV5-1 combines with J gene TRBJ2-2; D gene unclear. This CDR3 is 17 amino acids long. Germline V gene data show CDR1 as SGHRS and CDR2 as YFSETQ. V shed 3 bases and J shed 0 bases, with 15 bases lying between them. This CDR3 reads CASSSLLQIPNTGELFF. The CDR3 DNA is TGCGCCAGCAGCTCCCTACTACAGATACCGAACACCGGGGAGCTGTTTTTT.

The rearrangement joins TRBV2 to TRBJ2-5; D ambiguous. Between the trimmed V and J ends, which lost 6 bases and 0 bases, there was a span of 2 bases. The length of the CDR3 is 11 residues. Germline CDR1 reads SNHLY; CDR2 reads FYNNEI. CDR3 DNA: TGTGCCAGCAGATACCAAGAGACCCAGTACTTC. This encodes CASRYQETQYF.

This clone qualifies as medium-sized (0.01 to 0.1%). This sequence joins TRBV2 and TRBJ2-2; D remains ambiguous. Germline CDR1 reads SNHLY; CDR2 reads FYNNEI. Trimming left V 2 bases short and J 3 bases short, with 1 base between. The CDR3 length is 12 residues. CDR3 sequence reads: CASSEYTGELFF. The CDR3 bases are TGTGCCAGCAGTGAATACACCGGGGAGCTGTTTTTT.